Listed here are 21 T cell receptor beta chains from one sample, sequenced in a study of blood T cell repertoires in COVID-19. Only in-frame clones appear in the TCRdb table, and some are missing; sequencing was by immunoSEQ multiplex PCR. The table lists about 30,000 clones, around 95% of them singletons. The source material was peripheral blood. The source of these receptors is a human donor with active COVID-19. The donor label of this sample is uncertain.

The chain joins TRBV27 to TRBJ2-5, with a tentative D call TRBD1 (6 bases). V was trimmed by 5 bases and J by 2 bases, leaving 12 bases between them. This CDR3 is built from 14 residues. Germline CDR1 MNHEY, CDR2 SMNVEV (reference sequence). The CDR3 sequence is CASSRRTEQETQYF. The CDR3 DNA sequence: TGTGCCAGCAGTCGCCGGACAGAGCAAGAGACCCAGTACTTC.

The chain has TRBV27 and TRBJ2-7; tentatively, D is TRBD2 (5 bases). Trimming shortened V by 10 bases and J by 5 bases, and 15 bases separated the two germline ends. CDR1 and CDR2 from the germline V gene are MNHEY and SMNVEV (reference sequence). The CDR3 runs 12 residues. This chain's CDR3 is CATQSEGHEQYF. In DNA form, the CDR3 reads TGTGCCACCCAATCTGAGGGCCACGAGCAGTACTTC.

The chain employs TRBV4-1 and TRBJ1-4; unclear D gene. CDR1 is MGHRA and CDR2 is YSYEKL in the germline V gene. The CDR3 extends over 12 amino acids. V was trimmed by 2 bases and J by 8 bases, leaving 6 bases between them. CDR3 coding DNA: TGCGCCAGCAGCCAACCCTACGAAAAACTGTTTTTT. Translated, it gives CASSQPYEKLFF.

In DNA, the CDR3 is TGCAGCCCCGGGGACAGGGTGGGGGAGCTGTTTTTT. Its translation is CSPGDRVGELFF. The chain has TRBV29-1 and TRBJ2-2; 9 bases match TRBD1. The germline V gene encodes CDR1 SQVTM and CDR2 ANQGSEA. The V gene end was trimmed by 8 bases and the J gene end by 8 bases; junction bases not matched to a gene: 6. The CDR3 is 12 residues long.

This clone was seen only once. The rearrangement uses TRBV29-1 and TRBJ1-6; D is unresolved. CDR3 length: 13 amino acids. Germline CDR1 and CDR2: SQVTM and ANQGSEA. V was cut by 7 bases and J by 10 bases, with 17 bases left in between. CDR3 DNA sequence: TGCAGCGCCACCGAAGGGTCGGGGTCACCCCTCCACTTT. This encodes CSATEGSGSPLHF.

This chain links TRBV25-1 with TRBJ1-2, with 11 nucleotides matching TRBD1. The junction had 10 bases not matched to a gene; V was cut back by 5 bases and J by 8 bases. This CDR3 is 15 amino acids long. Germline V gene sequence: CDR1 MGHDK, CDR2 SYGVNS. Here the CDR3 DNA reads TGTGCCAGCAGTCCAGCCGGGACAGGGGGAAGGGGCTACACCTTC. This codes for CASSPAGTGGRGYTF.

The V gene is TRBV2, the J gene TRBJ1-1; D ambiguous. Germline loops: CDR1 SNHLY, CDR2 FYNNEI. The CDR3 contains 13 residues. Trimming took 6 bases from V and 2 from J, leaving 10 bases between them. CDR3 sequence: CASRETGNTEAFF. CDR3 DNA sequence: TGTGCCAGCAGGGAGACGGGTAACACTGAAGCTTTCTTT.

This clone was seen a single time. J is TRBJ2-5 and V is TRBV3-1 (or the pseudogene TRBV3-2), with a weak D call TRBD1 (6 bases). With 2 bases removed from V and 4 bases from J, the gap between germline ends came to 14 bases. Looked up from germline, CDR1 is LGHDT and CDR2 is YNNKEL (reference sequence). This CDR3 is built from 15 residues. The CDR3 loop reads CASSQIRGSGETQYF. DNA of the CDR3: TGTGCCAGCAGCCAAATCAGGGGTTCCGGAGAGACCCAGTACTTC.

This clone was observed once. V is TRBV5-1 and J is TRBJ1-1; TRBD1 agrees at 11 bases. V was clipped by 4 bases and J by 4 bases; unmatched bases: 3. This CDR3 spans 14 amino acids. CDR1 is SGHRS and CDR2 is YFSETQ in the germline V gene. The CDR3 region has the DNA TGCGCCAGCAGCGCGGGACAGGGGGGCACTGAAGCTTTCTTT. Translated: CASSAGQGGTEAFF.

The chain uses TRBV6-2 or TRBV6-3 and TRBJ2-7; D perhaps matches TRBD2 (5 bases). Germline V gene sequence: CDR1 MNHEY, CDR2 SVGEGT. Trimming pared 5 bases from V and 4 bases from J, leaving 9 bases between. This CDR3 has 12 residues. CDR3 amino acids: CASSMTGYEQYF. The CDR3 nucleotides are TGTGCCAGCAGTATGACGGGGTACGAGCAGTACTTC.

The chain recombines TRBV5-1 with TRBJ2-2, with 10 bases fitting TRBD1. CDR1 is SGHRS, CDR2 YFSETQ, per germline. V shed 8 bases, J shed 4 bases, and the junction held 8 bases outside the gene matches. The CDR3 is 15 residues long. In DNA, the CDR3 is TGCGCCAGTAGAAAGGACAGGGGGTCCACCGGGGAGCTGTTTTTT. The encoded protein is CASRKDRGSTGELFF.

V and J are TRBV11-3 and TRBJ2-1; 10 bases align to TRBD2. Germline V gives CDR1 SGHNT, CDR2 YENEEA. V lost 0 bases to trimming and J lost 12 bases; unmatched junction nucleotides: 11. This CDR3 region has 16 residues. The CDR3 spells CASSLDRSSGRAGQFF. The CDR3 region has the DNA TGTGCCAGCAGCTTAGATCGGTCTAGCGGGAGAGCCGGGCAGTTCTTC.

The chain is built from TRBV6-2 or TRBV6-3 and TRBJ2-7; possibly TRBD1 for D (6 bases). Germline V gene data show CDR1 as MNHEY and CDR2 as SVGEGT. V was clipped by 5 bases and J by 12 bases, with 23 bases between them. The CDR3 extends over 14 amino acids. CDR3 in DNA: TGTGCCAGCAGTAAAACGGTCGAGGGTACAGGGAGGTACTTC. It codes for CASSKTVEGTGRYF.

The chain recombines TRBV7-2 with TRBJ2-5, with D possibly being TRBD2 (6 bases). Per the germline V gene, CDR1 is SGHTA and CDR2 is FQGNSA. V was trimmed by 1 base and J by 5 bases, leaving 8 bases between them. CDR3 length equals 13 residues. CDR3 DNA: TGTGCCAGCAGCTTAGGCGGGATGGAGACCCAGTACTTC. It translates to CASSLGGMETQYF.

This CDR3 is CAVSSGGGYNEQFF. CDR3 bases: TGTGCCGTTAGTAGCGGGGGGGGATACAATGAGCAGTTCTTC. The genes are TRBV19 and TRBJ2-1, with 11 bases lining up with TRBD2. V gave up 11 bases and J gave up 4 bases; unmatched junction bases: 7. The CDR3 is made up of 14 amino acids. Germline V gene sequence: CDR1 LNHDA, CDR2 SQIVND (reference sequence).

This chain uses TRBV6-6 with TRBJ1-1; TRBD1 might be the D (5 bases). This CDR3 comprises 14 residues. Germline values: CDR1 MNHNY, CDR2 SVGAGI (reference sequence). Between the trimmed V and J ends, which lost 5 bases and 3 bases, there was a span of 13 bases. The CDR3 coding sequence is TGTGCCAGCAGTCCTTCAGACAGACACACTGAAGCTTTCTTT. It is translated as CASSPSDRHTEAFF.

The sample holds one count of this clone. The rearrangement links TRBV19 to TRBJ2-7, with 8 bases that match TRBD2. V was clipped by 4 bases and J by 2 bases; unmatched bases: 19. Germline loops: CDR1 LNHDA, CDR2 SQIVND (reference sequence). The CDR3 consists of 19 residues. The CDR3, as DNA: TGTGCCAGTAGTAGTACCCGACGCCGGAGCGGGGGCCCTACCTACGAGCAGTACTTC. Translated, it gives CASSSTRRRSGGPTYEQYF.

The CDR3 protein is CASSLQGNNEKLFF. In nucleotides, the CDR3 is TGCGCCAGCAGCTTACAGGGAAACAATGAAAAACTGTTTTTT. The gene calls are TRBV5-1 and TRBJ1-4; a possible D gene is TRBD1 (6 bases). The germline V gene encodes CDR1 SGHRS and CDR2 YFSETQ. Trimming left V 2 bases short and J 5 bases short, with 10 bases between. This CDR3 comprises 14 residues.

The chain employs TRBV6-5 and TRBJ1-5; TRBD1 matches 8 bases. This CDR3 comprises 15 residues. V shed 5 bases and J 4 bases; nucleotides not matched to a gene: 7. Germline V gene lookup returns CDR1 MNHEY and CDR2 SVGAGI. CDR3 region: CASSIGQGLNQPQHF. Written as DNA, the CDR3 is TGTGCCAGCAGTATCGGACAGGGTCTAAATCAGCCCCAGCATTTT.

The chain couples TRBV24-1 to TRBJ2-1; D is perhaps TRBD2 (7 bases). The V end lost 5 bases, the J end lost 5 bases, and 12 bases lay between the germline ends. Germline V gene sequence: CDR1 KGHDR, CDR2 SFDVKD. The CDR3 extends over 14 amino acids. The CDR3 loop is CATSGREGDNEQFF. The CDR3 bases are TGTGCCACCAGTGGCAGGGAGGGGGACAATGAGCAGTTCTTC.

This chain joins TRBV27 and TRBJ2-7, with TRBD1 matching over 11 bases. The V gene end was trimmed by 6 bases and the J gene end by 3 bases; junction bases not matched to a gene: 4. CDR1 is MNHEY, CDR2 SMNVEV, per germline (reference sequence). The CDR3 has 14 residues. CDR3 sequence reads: CASSRTGGLYEQYF. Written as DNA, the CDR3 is TGTGCCAGCAGCCGGACAGGGGGCCTCTACGAGCAGTACTTC.